These T cell receptor beta chains were read from a single sample in a study of shared clonotypes between healthy human individuals. The method was immunoSEQ multiplex PCR; TCRdb's version includes in-frame clones alone and lacks a portion of them. Of about 580,000 clones detected, more than 95% appear once; the ten largest clones hold more than 0.3%. The sequencing sample was made of naive CD8+ T cells sorted from blood. These receptors all come from a man aged 25 to 40 in good health. CDR3s include the opening cysteine and the closing phenylalanine or tryptophan. D genes are given only for firm matches. Part of the rows lack a size; the others show once, few, many or a class for expanded clones.

abundance | d_gene | j_gene | v_gene | CDR3nt | CDR3aa
- | TRBD1 | TRBJ2-2 | TRBV11-2 | TGTGCCAGCAGCTTATGGTACAGGGGGCCAACCCCGAACACCGGGGAGCTGTTTTTT | CASSLWYRGPTPNTGELFF
- | TRBD1 | TRBJ2-1 | TRBV11-2 | TGTGCCAGCAGTTCATGGGCCGGACAGGGGTTTCGGGGGATTTTTGGTCTGTTCTTC | CASSSWAGQGFRGIFGLFF
- | TRBD1 | TRBJ2-7 | TRBV28 | TGTGCCAGCAGTTGGGGACAGGGTTCATGGCAGTACTTC | CASSWGQGSWQYF
- | TRBD2 | TRBJ2-1 | TRBV4-1 | TGCGCCAGCAGCCAAGATCTCGGGACTACCTACAATGAGCAGTTCTTC | CASSQDLGTTYNEQFF
- | - | TRBJ2-7 | TRBV11-2 | TGTGCCAGCAGCTTAGGTGTAGGCTCCTACGAGCAGTACTTC | CASSLGVGSYEQYF
once | - | TRBJ2-3 | TRBV2 | TGTGCCAGCAGTGGGCTAGAGAATACGCAGTATTTT | CASSGLENTQYF
- | - | TRBJ1-5 | TRBV9 | TGTGCCAGCAGCGCCCAGGGGAATCAGCCCCAGCATTTT | CASSAQGNQPQHF
- | - | TRBJ2-7 | TRBV9 | TGTGCCAGCAGCGTAGCCGCGAACACAGCCTACGAGCAGTACTTC | CASSVAANTAYEQYF
once | - | TRBJ1-2 | TRBV9 | TGTGCCAGCAGCTCCCGGATCTGGGGCTACACCTTC | CASSSRIWGYTF
- | - | TRBJ2-7 | TRBV5-1 | TGCGCCAGCAGCTTGGTTGAACAGGGCTACGAGCAGTACTTC | CASSLVEQGYEQYF
- | - | TRBJ2-7 | TRBV28 | TGTGCCAGCAGTTTTCGGGACGGCAACGAGCAGTACTTC | CASSFRDGNEQYF
- | TRBD2 | TRBJ2-1 | TRBV19 | TGTGCCAGTAGTTCCGGGACTAGCCTGAATGAGCAGTTCTTC | CASSSGTSLNEQFF
- | TRBD2 | TRBJ2-6 | TRBV4-1 | TGCGCCAGCAGCCTTACCCCTTTACTAGCGGGAGGGGAGTCTGGGGCCAACGTCCTGACTTTC | CASSLTPLLAGGESGANVLTF
- | TRBD1 | TRBJ2-7 | TRBV4-1 | TGCGCCAGCAGCCAAGTTGGGACAGAATACGAGCAGTACTTC | CASSQVGTEYEQYF
- | - | TRBJ1-1 | TRBV5-6 | TGTGCCAGCAGCGGGACGGTTGAAGCTTTCTTT | CASSGTVEAFF
- | - | TRBJ2-1 | TRBV28 | TGTGCCAGCAGACGGGACACCGGCTACTACAATGAGCAGTTCTTC | CASRRDTGYYNEQFF
- | TRBD1 | TRBJ2-7 | TRBV7-9 | TGTGCCAGCAGCTCATCGGAGAACCGACAGGGTCTCCCCTACGAGCAGTACTTC | CASSSSENRQGLPYEQYF
- | TRBD2 | TRBJ2-1 | TRBV19 | TGTGCCAGTAGTGCCCTAGCGGGAGGCCCCTACAATGAGCAGTTCTTC | CASSALAGGPYNEQFF
- | TRBD2 | TRBJ2-1 | TRBV14 | TGTGCCAGCAGCCTTGGGCTAGCGGGCCCATACAATGAGCAGTTCTTC | CASSLGLAGPYNEQFF
- | - | TRBJ2-1 | TRBV29-1 | TGCAGCGTTGAGGGGTGGAGGGGGGCCTACAATGAGCAGTTCTTC | CSVEGWRGAYNEQFF
- | - | TRBJ2-7 | TRBV6-1 | TGTGCCAGCAGGGCCGGGGCATCGACGGACGAGCAGTACTTC | CASRAGASTDEQYF
- | - | TRBJ2-7 | TRBV4-1 | TGCGCCAGCAGCCAAGTGGACATAACGGGGTCGGGTCTTGACGAGCAGTACTTC | CASSQVDITGSGLDEQYF
- | TRBD1 | TRBJ1-2 | TRBV4-3 | TGCGCCAGCAGTCCGAATCGGGAGAGGGGGCTACATGGCTACACCTTC | CASSPNRERGLHGYTF
- | - | TRBJ1-4 | TRBV27 | TGTGCCAGCAGTCCCGACAGTGGCGGAGAAAAACTGTTTTTT | CASSPDSGGEKLFF
- | TRBD1 | TRBJ1-1 | TRBV9 | TGTGCCAGCAGCGTTTCCGTATCGGACAGGGGGCCCATAAAAGGAACTGAAGCTTTCTTT | CASSVSVSDRGPIKGTEAFF
- | TRBD2 | TRBJ2-3 | TRBV2 | TGTGCCAGCAGTGTCAGAGCAGTAGCGGGAGTTGCAGATACGCAGTATTTT | CASSVRAVAGVADTQYF
- | TRBD1 | TRBJ1-2 | TRBV7-9 | TGTGCCAGCAGCTTAGGGTTCGGGACAGACTATGGCTACACCTTC | CASSLGFGTDYGYTF
- | - | TRBJ1-1 | TRBV27 | TGTGCCAGCAGTCCTCCCCCCCCGGCTGAAGCTTTCTTT | CASSPPPPAEAFF
- | - | TRBJ2-1 | TRBV5-1 | TGCGCCAGCAGCTTGGTCGGCGGGCCCAATGAGCAGTTCTTC | CASSLVGGPNEQFF
- | - | TRBJ2-7 | TRBV28 | TGTGCCAGCAGTTTCGCGGGATACGAGCAGTACTTC | CASSFAGYEQYF
- | TRBD1 | TRBJ2-1 | TRBV9 | TGTGCCAGCAGCGTAGGGCAGGGGGCGACTGAGCAGTTCTTC | CASSVGQGATEQFF
- | - | TRBJ2-2 | TRBV11-2 | TGTGCCAGCAGCCGTCCGGGGAGGAGGGACACCGGGGAGCTGTTTTTT | CASSRPGRRDTGELFF
- | - | TRBJ1-1 | TRBV7-9 | TGTGCCAGCAGCGGACAAGAGAGGGGCCTCATGAACACTGAAGCTTTCTTT | CASSGQERGLMNTEAFF
- | - | TRBJ2-1 | TRBV5-4 | TGTGCCAGCAGCCCAGACGGGCGGGAGCAGTTCTTC | CASSPDGREQFF
- | - | TRBJ2-1 | TRBV7-6 | TGTGCCAGCAGCTCCCCCTTGGCGGAGCAGTTCTTC | CASSSPLAEQFF
- | TRBD1 | TRBJ1-2 | TRBV27 | TGTGCCAGCAGTACCGCGGACAGGGACCCCACCTTC | CASSTADRDPTF
- | - | TRBJ2-1 | TRBV2 | TGTGCCAGCAGGTGGAACAATGAGCAGTTCTTC | CASRWNNEQFF
- | - | TRBJ2-2 | TRBV10-3 | TGTGCCATCAGTGGAACCGGGGAGCTGTTTTTT | CAISGTGELFF
once | - | TRBJ2-7 | TRBV11-2 | TGTGCCAGCAGCCCTTGGGGTAGCTCCTACGAGCAGTACTTC | CASSPWGSSYEQYF
- | - | TRBJ2-7 | TRBV29-1 | TGCAGCGTTATACCGGGACTGAGCTCCTACGAGCAGTACTTC | CSVIPGLSSYEQYF
- | - | TRBJ2-6 | TRBV5-6 | TGTGCCAGCACCTACCTTGGGAGCGGCCCCGCTGCTGGGGCCAACGTCCTGACTTTC | CASTYLGSGPAAGANVLTF
once | - | TRBJ2-7 | TRBV7-2 | TGTGCCAGCAGCTTAGATATAATCGAGGGTGTCGAGCAGTACTTC | CASSLDIIEGVEQYF
- | - | TRBJ2-3 | TRBV10-1 | TGCGCCAGCAGTGAGGACGGGGCCCTCACAGATACGCAGTATTTT | CASSEDGALTDTQYF
- | TRBD2 | TRBJ2-7 | TRBV29-1 | TGCAGCGTTGGGGGGCCGCTAGCGGGAGAAAGTGAGCAGTACTTC | CSVGGPLAGESEQYF
- | - | TRBJ2-3 | TRBV5-1 | TGCGCCAGCAGCTTCCTCTCTAGCACAGATACGCAGTATTTT | CASSFLSSTDTQYF
- | TRBD2 | TRBJ2-1 | TRBV10-2 | TGCGCCAGCAGTGAGGGACTAGCTTACAATGAGCAGTTCTTC | CASSEGLAYNEQFF
- | - | TRBJ2-2 | TRBV7-9 | TGTGCCAGCAGCTTAGATGGGACGGTGGTGAACACCGGGGAGCTGTTTTTT | CASSLDGTVVNTGELFF
- | - | TRBJ2-1 | TRBV7-9 | TGTGCCAGCAGCTCCACCATAGCCTACAATGAGCAGTTCTTC | CASSSTIAYNEQFF
- | TRBD2 | TRBJ2-1 | TRBV27 | TGTGCCAGCAGTCCCCTGGGACTATATCGTGCCAATGAGCAGTTCTTC | CASSPLGLYRANEQFF
- | - | TRBJ2-1 | TRBV23-1 | TGCGCCAGCAGTCAAAGGAGATTAGCTTTGAACAATGAGCAGTTCTTC | CASSQRRLALNNEQFF
- | TRBD2 | TRBJ2-1 | TRBV19 | TGTGCCAGTAGGCCAGCGGGAGCCCTTGGCTATGAGCAGTTCTTC | CASRPAGALGYEQFF
- | TRBD1 | TRBJ2-7 | TRBV10-3 | TGTGCCACAACGGGACAGGTAAACTACGAGCAGTACTTC | CATTGQVNYEQYF
once | - | TRBJ1-5 | TRBV15 | TGTGCCACCAGCAGAGGGGATCAGCCCCAGCATTTT | CATSRGDQPQHF
- | - | TRBJ2-7 | TRBV19 | TGTGCCAGTAGGTGGGCAATAGCGGAGACCTACGAGCAGTACTTC | CASRWAIAETYEQYF
- | - | TRBJ2-2 | TRBV28 | TGTGCCAGCAGTTTGTCGCTAGGGGAGCTGTTTTTT | CASSLSLGELFF